This entry features one TCR beta chain sequence. Its matching antigen is unknown. TCRdb reprocessed the reads with MiXCR, giving one entry per CDR3 protein. The sample holds roughly 630,000 distinct CDR3 sequences, 24% seen once. This specimen belongs to a study of T cell repertoires in cytomegalovirus infection. Looking at the study overall: CMV infection and matching HLA type were both indicated by public TCR beta signatures. Broader study findings: Of the TCR beta families, the public ones yielded a cumulative frequency that identified carriers of CMV plus the relevant HLA. HLA-C-restricted CMV clonotypes gave the most frequent clonotype in two of eight donors.

This CDR3 has 14 amino acids. The ends lost 3 bases at V and 8 bases at J; junction bases unmatched: 7. Per the germline V gene, CDR1 is SGHRS and CDR2 is YFSETQ. The sample consisted of CD8+ T cells from PBMCs. The chain combines TRBV5-1 with TRBJ1-3; 8 bases match TRBD1. The sequence derives from a human donor in good health (CMV status not recorded). Some clones in this sample may be carry-over from other donors' samples. CDR3 DNA sequence: TGCGCCAGCAGCTGGACAGGGTCCGGGGACACCATATATTTT. Translating gives CASSWTGSGDTIYF.